Below are 27 T cell receptor beta chains sequenced from a single sample in a study of metastatic and nonmetastatic thyroid tumors. Prior to thyroid surgery, none of the patients had received any treatment. Using MiXCR, TCRdb re-called clones from the PCR reads. The sample has roughly 13,000 clones, less than 25% seen once. Source material: blood. The receptors originated from a female donor with papillary thyroid cancer or a benign thyroid nodule (not recorded which). Some clones in this sample may be carry-over from other donors' samples.

This clone was detected a few times. This sequence joins TRBV6-1 and TRBJ1-1, with 7 bases that match TRBD1. CDR3 length equals 14 residues. CDR1 MNHNS and CDR2 SASEGT come from the germline V gene. V trimming: 4 bases; J trimming: 0 bases; junction bases outside the gene matches: 2. The CDR3 region is CASSAGQVNTEAFF. The CDR3, as DNA: TGTGCCAGCAGTGCCGGACAGGTGAACACTGAAGCTTTCTTT.

The CDR3 here is CASSRDSLDYEQYF. CDR3 coding DNA: TGTGCCAGCAGTAGGGACAGTCTAGACTACGAGCAGTACTTC. V is TRBV6-1 and J is TRBJ2-7; 7 bases map to TRBD1. V shed 5 bases and J 3 bases; nucleotides not matched to a gene: 7. CDR3 size: 14 residues. Germline CDR1 and CDR2: MNHNS and SASEGT.

The genes are TRBV20-1 and TRBJ1-2; 12 positions match TRBD1. Germline trimming cut 3 bases from V and 3 bases from J; bases unmatched to any gene: 11. The CDR3 totals 17 residues. The germline gives CDR1 DFQATT, CDR2 SNEGSKA (reference sequence). CDR3 nucleotides: TGCAGTGCTAGTCCCGTAGAGGGACAGGGGGCAGACTATGGCTACACCTTC. Protein sequence: CSASPVEGQGADYGYTF.

By sample share, this clone is medium-sized. The chain is built from TRBV24-1 and TRBJ1-6; D uncertain. This CDR3 is 13 amino acids long. Germline V CDR1 and CDR2: KGHDR, SFDVKD. V lost 6 bases, J lost 7 bases, and 9 bases lay in between. The CDR3, as DNA: TGTGCCACCAGTACGGACGGGAATTCACCCCTCCACTTT. Translated: CATSTDGNSPLHF.

This clone was counted only a few times. The chain joins TRBV6-2 or TRBV6-3 to TRBJ1-1; D is uncertain. The germline V gene encodes CDR1 MNHEY and CDR2 SVGEGT. The CDR3 extends over 15 amino acids. The ends were cut back, 0 bases at V and 3 bases at J, with 11 bases in the middle. The CDR3 loop is CASSYSRLSYTEAFF. The CDR3, as DNA: TGTGCCAGCAGTTACTCGAGGTTGTCGTACACTGAAGCTTTCTTT.

The chain employs TRBV20-1 and TRBJ2-3; D unresolved. This CDR3 has 13 amino acids. Germline CDR1 and CDR2: DFQATT and SNEGSKA (reference sequence). The CDR3 coding sequence is TGCAATGCGGTCAGTTGGAGCACAGATACGCAGTATTTT. Its protein product is CNAVSWSTDTQYF.

By share, this clone counts as medium-sized. The chain carries TRBV10-3 and TRBJ1-6; 7 bases are shared with TRBD1. Germline V gene sequence: CDR1 ENHRY, CDR2 SYGVKD. The CDR3 extends over 14 amino acids. The V segment lost 6 bases and the J segment 5 bases; nucleotides outside the gene matches: 4. The CDR3 bases are TGTGCCATCAGGTCAACAGGGGATAATTCACCCCTCCACTTT. This codes for CAIRSTGDNSPLHF.

This clone showed up many times. The CDR3 protein is CASSWGARYNEQFF. The CDR3 DNA reads TGCGCCAGCAGCTGGGGGGCGCGCTACAATGAGCAGTTCTTC. The V gene is TRBV5-1, the J gene TRBJ2-1, with D perhaps matching TRBD1 or TRBD2 (6 bases each). Trimming cost V 3 bases and J 3 bases, with 10 bases left between them. The CDR3 sequence is 14 residues long. CDR1 and CDR2 from the germline V gene are SGHRS and YFSETQ.

By share, this clone counts as medium-sized (0.01 to 0.1%). The chain couples TRBV7-2 to TRBJ2-7; 7 positions match TRBD2. V was pared by 5 bases and J by 4 bases, with 8 bases of the junction left unmatched. The CDR3 is 14 amino acids. The germline V gene has CDR1 SGHTA and CDR2 FQGNSA. CDR3 coding DNA: TGTGCCAGCAGCCCGGCTAGCGGCATTTACGAGCAGTACTTC. Protein product: CASSPASGIYEQYF.

The V gene is TRBV10-1, the J gene TRBJ2-1, with no clear D. The germline V and J ends were trimmed by 8 bases and 4 bases, with 9 bases remaining between them. Germline CDR1 and CDR2: WNHNN and SYGVQD (reference sequence). This CDR3 has 12 residues. The CDR3 is CASLAVYNEQFF. CDR3 coding DNA: TGCGCCAGCCTGGCGGTGTACAATGAGCAGTTCTTC.

The gene calls are TRBV20-1 and TRBJ2-1, with 12 nucleotides matching TRBD2. V lost 3 bases to trimming and J lost 4 bases; unmatched junction nucleotides: 7. The CDR3 spans 16 residues. CDR1 is DFQATT, CDR2 SNEGSKA, per germline (reference sequence). CDR3 in amino acids: CSARVGLAGCYNEQFF. The CDR3 nucleotides are TGCAGTGCTAGGGTTGGACTAGCGGGGTGTTACAATGAGCAGTTCTTC.

This chain links TRBV5-1 with TRBJ2-6, with TRBD2 as a possible D gene (5 bases). The CDR3 covers 16 residues. The germline V gene encodes CDR1 SGHRS and CDR2 YFSETQ. The V gene lost 1 base and the J gene lost 0 bases, with 8 bases spanning the gap. DNA of the CDR3: TGCGCCAGCAGCTTGATGGGGAGCTCTGGGGCCAACGTCCTGACTTTC. Residues: CASSLMGSSGANVLTF.

This clone was counted only a few times. This chain connects TRBV24-1 to TRBJ2-5; D perhaps matches TRBD2 (7 bases). V was clipped by 1 base and J by 5 bases, with 13 bases between them. The V gene's germline CDR1 is KGHDR and CDR2 SFDVKD. The CDR3 is 15 amino acids. CDR3 nucleotide sequence: TGTGCCACCAGTGATTTAGGGGGGGCCGGGGAGACCCAGTACTTC. The encoded protein is CATSDLGGAGETQYF.

This clone was detected many times. The V gene is TRBV19, the J gene TRBJ2-7, with 9 positions matching TRBD2. This CDR3 has 17 residues. V lost 5 bases and J lost 3; bases outside the gene matches: 14. The germline gives CDR1 LNHDA, CDR2 SQIVND (reference sequence). CDR3 bases: TGTGCCAGTAGTCCGACGGAGGTAGCGGGAGCCGGCTACGAGCAGTACTTC. Protein sequence: CASSPTEVAGAGYEQYF.

This chain connects TRBV12-3 or TRBV12-4 to TRBJ2-7; 7 bases match TRBD1. CDR3 size: 13 residues. V gave up 5 bases and J gave up 5 bases; unmatched junction bases: 6. The CDR3 protein is CASSRQGRDEQYF. The CDR3 DNA reads TGTGCCAGCAGTCGACAGGGCAGGGACGAGCAGTACTTC.

This clone was detected many times. V gene TRBV20-1 combines with J gene TRBJ2-2; D is unresolved. CDR1 and CDR2 (germline): DFQATT, SNEGSKA (reference sequence). Trimming pared 2 bases from V and 0 bases from J, leaving 4 bases between. The CDR3 length is 13 residues. The CDR3 spells CSARIPNTGELFF. Here the CDR3 DNA reads TGCAGTGCTAGAATCCCGAACACCGGGGAGCTGTTTTTT.

Turning to this clone: Sequence at one end of the junction differs from germline and may be a read error. The chain couples TRBV6-1 to TRBJ2-1, with D unclear. The CDR3 runs to 14 residues. The germline gives CDR1 MNHNS, CDR2 SASEGT. The CDR3 loop is CASIKAYSYSEQFF. The DNA of the CDR3 is TGTGCCAGCATAAAAGCGTACTCCTACAGTGAGCAGTTCTTC.

This clone has at least ten counts. The rearrangement links TRBV20-1 to TRBJ2-3, with TRBD2 matching 11 bases. There are 14 residues in the CDR3. V trimming: 5 bases; J trimming: 2 bases; junction bases outside the gene matches: 3. CDR1 and CDR2 from the germline V gene are DFQATT and SNEGSKA (reference sequence). The CDR3 protein is CSAGTSGATDTQYF. The CDR3 DNA reads TGCAGTGCTGGGACTAGCGGAGCCACAGATACGCAGTATTTT.

The gene calls are TRBV20-1 and TRBJ2-2; 8 bases fit TRBD2. Germline V CDR1 and CDR2: DFQATT, SNEGSKA (reference sequence). The V and J ends lost 2 bases and 4 bases, in that order; junction bases with no gene match: 3. The CDR3 spans 14 residues. CDR3 bases: TGCAGTGCTAGAAACAGCGGGAGCACCGGGGAGCTGTTTTTT. Its translation: CSARNSGSTGELFF.

This clone was detected ten times or more. The CDR3 DNA follows: TGTGCCAGCAGCTTGGTGTCGCAGGGGCTCGGGCCCAACTATGGCTACACCTTC. As protein: CASSLVSQGLGPNYGYTF. This chain connects TRBV5-4 to TRBJ1-2, with D perhaps TRBD1 (6 bases). V gave up 0 bases and J gave up 2 bases, with 20 bases separating them. The V gene's germline CDR1 is SGHNT and CDR2 YYREEE (reference sequence). The CDR3 is made up of 18 amino acids.

Of note for this clone: A junction end diverges from the germline sequence, so it may reflect a read error. The chain is built from TRBV9 and TRBJ2-6; the match to TRBD1 covers 8 bases. The CDR3 runs 18 residues. Germline CDR1 SGDLS, CDR2 YYNGEE. CDR3 coding DNA: TGTGCCAGCAGCGCCCGGGACAGGAAGAGCTCTGGGGCCAACGTCCTGACTTTT. As protein: CASSARDRKSSGANVLTF.

Relative to its sample, this clone is medium-sized. The V gene is TRBV6-1, the J gene TRBJ1-4, with 7 nucleotides matching TRBD1. The CDR3 runs to 16 residues. Germline loops: CDR1 MNHNS, CDR2 SASEGT. Unmatched junction bases numbered 12, after V lost 6 bases and J lost 5 bases. The CDR3 region is CASSRGVAGANEKLFF. CDR3 bases: TGTGCCAGCAGCAGGGGGGTGGCAGGAGCGAATGAAAAACTGTTTTTT.

This clone was counted only a few times. The chain uses TRBV27 and TRBJ2-1; maybe TRBD2 (5 bases). The germline V gene has CDR1 MNHEY and CDR2 SMNVEV (reference sequence). Trimming shortened V by 2 bases and J by 4 bases, and 6 bases separated the two germline ends. The CDR3 contains 13 residues. The DNA for the CDR3 is TGTGCCAGCAGTTTAGAGGGATACAATGAGCAGTTCTTC. As protein: CASSLEGYNEQFF.

This clone was recorded at least ten times. A much more abundant neighbour one base away suggests this may be a read error. Other nucleotide sequences from this sample produce the same CDR3. The V gene is TRBV29-1, the J gene TRBJ1-1, with D perhaps TRBD1 (5 bases). CDR3 length: 12 residues. CDR1 SQVTM and CDR2 ANQGSEA come from the germline V gene. The V end was cut by 4 bases, the J end by 4 bases, with 10 bases between. This CDR3 reads CSVVGAGTEAFF. The CDR3, as DNA: TGCAGCGTTGTCGGGGCGGGCACTGAAGCTTTCTTT.

Judged by abundance, this clone is medium-sized (0.01 to 0.1%). The chain uses TRBV15 and TRBJ2-7; 7 nucleotides match TRBD1. From germline, CDR1 is LNHNV and CDR2 YYDKDF (reference sequence). V trimming: 6 bases; J trimming: 2 bases; junction bases outside the gene matches: 4. The length of the CDR3 is 13 residues. Here the CDR3 DNA reads TGTGCCACCAGTACGGACAGGACCTACGAGCAGTACTTC. Its protein is CATSTDRTYEQYF.

V is TRBV28 and J is TRBJ1-1, with D unresolved. V was trimmed by 2 bases and J by 0 bases, leaving 10 bases between them. The CDR3 runs to 15 residues. Germline loops: CDR1 MDHEN, CDR2 SYDVKM. The CDR3 sequence is CASSLGEVMNTEAFF. CDR3 DNA: TGTGCCAGCAGTTTAGGGGAGGTAATGAACACTGAAGCTTTCTTT.

The table lists this clone with a count of one. V gene TRBV14 combines with J gene TRBJ2-1; 13 bases align to TRBD2. Trimming cost V 4 bases and J 1 base; bases outside gene matches: 7. In germline, CDR1 is SGHDN, CDR2 FVKESK. The CDR3 runs 18 residues. DNA for the CDR3: TGTGCCAGCAGCCCGGGACTAGCGGGACTAAGATCCTACAATGAGCAGTTCTTC. The encoded protein is CASSPGLAGLRSYNEQFF.